This T cell receptor beta chain was sequenced in a study of T cells after yellow fever vaccination. Study-level results: Booster sampling recovered most clones from primary vaccination (nearly 98% CD4, approximately 88% CD8). By day 5 rather than day 15, the secondary response had peaked, though it was weaker.

For TCR, cDNA came from 5'RACE template switching, which added a universal primer site and UMIs. TCRdb processed the 5' RACE reads anew with MiXCR; each CDR3 protein has one entry. The sample shows about 300,000 distinct CDR3 sequences, 6.8% of them seen only once. On this clonotype: Its target is unknown.

The V gene's germline CDR1 is LNHDA and CDR2 SQIVND (reference sequence). CDR3 length: 15 residues. V lost 5 bases and J lost 2; bases outside the gene matches: 9. The chain combines TRBV19 with TRBJ2-7; 7 bases line up with TRBD1. The source is a man aged 18 to 30 who received the YFV17D yellow fever vaccine. Sequencing was performed on PBMCs, taken around 45 days after the first yellow fever vaccination. CDR3 coding DNA: TGTGCCAGTAGTTCCACACTGGGACAGACCTACGAGCAGTACTTC. This encodes CASSSTLGQTYEQYF.